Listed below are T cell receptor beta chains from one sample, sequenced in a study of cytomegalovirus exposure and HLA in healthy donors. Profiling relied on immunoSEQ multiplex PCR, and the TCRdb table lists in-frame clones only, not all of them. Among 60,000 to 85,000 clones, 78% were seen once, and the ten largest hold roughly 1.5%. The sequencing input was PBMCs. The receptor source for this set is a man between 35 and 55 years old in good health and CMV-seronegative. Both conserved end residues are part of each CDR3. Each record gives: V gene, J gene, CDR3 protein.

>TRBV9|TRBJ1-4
CASSGGPNEKLFF
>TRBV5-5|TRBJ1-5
CASSFRGTGNQPQHF
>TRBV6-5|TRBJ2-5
CASSTLMGGETQYF
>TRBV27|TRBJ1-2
CASSFIGASNYGYTF
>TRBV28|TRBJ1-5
CASSKAGAQPQHF
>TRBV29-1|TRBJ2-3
CSVPSARGYSDTQYF
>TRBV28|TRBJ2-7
CASSLGPGTSTYEQYF
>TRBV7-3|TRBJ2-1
CASSLTPTEFYEQFF
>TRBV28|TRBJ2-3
CASSLWGSSTDTQYF
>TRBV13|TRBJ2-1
CASSPPSGRIGEQFF
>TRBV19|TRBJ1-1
CASSRDRENTEAFF
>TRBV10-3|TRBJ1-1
CAISESTGNRLSEAFF
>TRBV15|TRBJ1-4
CATRPGHPNEKLFF
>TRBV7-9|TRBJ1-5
CASSIDRGVGQPQHF
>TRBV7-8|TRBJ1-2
CASSQVGGRYTF
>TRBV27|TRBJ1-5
CASSLRGDISNQPQHF
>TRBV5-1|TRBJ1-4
CASGLGSTGVGLGEKLFF
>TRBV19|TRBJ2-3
CASSEDRALSTQYF
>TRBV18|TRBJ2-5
CASSPPLLAGEWETQYF
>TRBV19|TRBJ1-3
CASSRGVSGNTIYF
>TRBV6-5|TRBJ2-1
CATQVAVFSYNEQFF
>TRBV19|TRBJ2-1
CASSDSGSKGEQFF
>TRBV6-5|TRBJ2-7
CASSYSAAGSYEQYF
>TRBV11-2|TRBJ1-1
CASSLGVGSEAFF
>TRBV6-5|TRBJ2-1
CASSYSGTANNEQFF
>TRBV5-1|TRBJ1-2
CASSLLSDTTGPNYGYTF
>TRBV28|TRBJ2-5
CATWGETQYF
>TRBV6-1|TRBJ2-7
CASSEARTEDEQYF
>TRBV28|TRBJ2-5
CASRGGGRGLETQYF
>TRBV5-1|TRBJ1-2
CASSSDMNYGYTF
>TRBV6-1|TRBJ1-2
CASSTLLGGYTF
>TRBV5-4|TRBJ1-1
CASSLGGSSTEAFF
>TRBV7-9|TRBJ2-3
CASSLKTGVTDTQYF
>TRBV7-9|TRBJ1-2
CASSLGVPGYTF
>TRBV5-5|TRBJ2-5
CASSLGLAGETQYF
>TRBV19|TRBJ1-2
CASSIGLRELDGYTF
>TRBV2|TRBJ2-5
CASKDRVSETQYF
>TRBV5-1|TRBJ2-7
CASSLEGTGTYEQYF
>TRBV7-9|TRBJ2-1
CASSISGRASNEQFF
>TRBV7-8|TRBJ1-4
CASSLGRDRYEKLFF
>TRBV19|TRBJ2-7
CASSITLAGPAKEQYF
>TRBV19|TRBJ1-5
CASGTGGYSNQPQHF
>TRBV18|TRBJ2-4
CASSPPAHRNSQYF
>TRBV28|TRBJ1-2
CASSFPGQGVRGYTF
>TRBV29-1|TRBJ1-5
CSVEGSGDQPQHF
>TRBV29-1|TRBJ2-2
CSVGLTQNTGELFF
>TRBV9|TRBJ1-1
CASSLTGNTEAFF
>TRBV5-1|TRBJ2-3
CASSPGASGRPYASTDTQYF
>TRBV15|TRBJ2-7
CATSWELGGEQYF